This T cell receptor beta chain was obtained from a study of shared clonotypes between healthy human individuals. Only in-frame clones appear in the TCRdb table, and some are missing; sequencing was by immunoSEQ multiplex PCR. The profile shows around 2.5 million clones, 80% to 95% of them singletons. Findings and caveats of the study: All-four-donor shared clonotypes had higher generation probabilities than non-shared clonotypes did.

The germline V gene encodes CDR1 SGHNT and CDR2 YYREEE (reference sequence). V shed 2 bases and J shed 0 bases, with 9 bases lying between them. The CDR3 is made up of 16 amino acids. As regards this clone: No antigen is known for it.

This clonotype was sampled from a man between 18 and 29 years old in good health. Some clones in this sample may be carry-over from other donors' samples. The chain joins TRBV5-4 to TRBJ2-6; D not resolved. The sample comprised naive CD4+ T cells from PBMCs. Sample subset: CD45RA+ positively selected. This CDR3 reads CASSFQVLSGANVLTF. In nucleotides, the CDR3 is TGTGCCAGCAGCTTCCAGGTGCTCTCTGGGGCCAACGTCCTGACTTTC.